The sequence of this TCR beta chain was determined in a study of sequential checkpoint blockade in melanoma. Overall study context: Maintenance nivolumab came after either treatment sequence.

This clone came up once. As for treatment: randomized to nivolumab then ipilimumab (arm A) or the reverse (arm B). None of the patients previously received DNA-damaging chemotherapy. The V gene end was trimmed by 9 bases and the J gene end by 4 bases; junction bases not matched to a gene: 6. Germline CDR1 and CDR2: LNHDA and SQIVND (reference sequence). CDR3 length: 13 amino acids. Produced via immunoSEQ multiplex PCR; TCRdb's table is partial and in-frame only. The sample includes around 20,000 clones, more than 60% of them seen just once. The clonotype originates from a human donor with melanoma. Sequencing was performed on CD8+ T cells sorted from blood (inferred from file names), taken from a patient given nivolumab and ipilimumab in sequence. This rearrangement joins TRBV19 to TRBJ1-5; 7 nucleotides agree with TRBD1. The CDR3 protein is CASDGTVNQPQHF. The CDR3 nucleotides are TGTGCCAGCGATGGGACAGTTAATCAGCCCCAGCATTTT.